This TCR beta chain was captured in a study of OX40 agonist ivuxolimab in advanced cancers. Clones were sequenced by immunoSEQ multiplex PCR, and TCRdb holds only the in-frame ones, with some missing. This sample has tens of thousands of clones; approximately 81% occur once, and the top ten carry approximately 4.5%. Germline V gives CDR1 LNHDA, CDR2 SQIVND (reference sequence). The CDR3 is made up of 11 amino acids. Trimming took off 8 bases at V and 6 bases at J, with 8 bases between the two ends. The material sequenced was CD4+ or CD8+ T cells sorted from blood, taken in a trial of the OX40 agonist ivuxolimab. This receptor was identified in an adult with an advanced solid tumor such as melanoma, head and neck, liver or kidney cancer. This chain connects TRBV19 to TRBJ2-1; weak D call: TRBD2 (6 bases). The CDR3 DNA is TGTGCCAGTGGAGGGCTCAATGAGCAGTTCTTC. It is translated as CASGGLNEQFF. Based on the CDR3 plus reference TRBV19 and TRBJ2-1, the full variable domain is DGGITQSPKYLFRKEGQNVTLSCEQNLNHDAMYWYRQDPGQGLRLIYYSQIVNDFQKGDIAEGYSVSREKKESFPLTVTSAQKNPTAFYLCASGGLNEQFFGPGTRLTVL.